The rows below give T cell receptor beta chains drawn from one sample of a study of PD-1 blockade in classical Hodgkin lymphoma. TCRdb's copy holds only in-frame clones and misses some; the assay was immunoSEQ multiplex PCR. The sample consists of about 150,000 clones, under 85% of them appearing once. The specimen comprised peripheral blood mononuclear cells (PBMCs), sampled before the second cycle of nivolumab. The origin of the receptors is a human donor with classical Hodgkin lymphoma. Both conserved end residues are part of each CDR3.

V gene	J gene	CDR3 protein
TRBV7-2	TRBJ2-7	CASSAAGFYEQYF
TRBV14	TRBJ2-1	CASSQDSRLAPTYNEQFF
TRBV5-4	TRBJ1-6	CASSSAGFYNSPLHF
TRBV5-4	TRBJ2-1	CASSLTSGSSHEQFF
TRBV5-1	TRBJ2-7	CASSLQGDLEQYF
TRBV5-6	TRBJ1-6	CASGKGEVQSPLHF
TRBV6-5	TRBJ1-3	CASSTTGARNTIYF
TRBV28	TRBJ1-5	CAVTGPNQPQHF
TRBV7-2	TRBJ2-7	CASSLDRGLPYEQYF
TRBV10-2	TRBJ1-5	CASSAVYSNQPQHF
TRBV10-3	TRBJ1-5	CAIGSRAGQPQHF
TRBV7-7	TRBJ2-5	CASRGTAQSQETQYF
TRBV21-1	TRBJ1-2	CASSDRGPNDYGYTF
TRBV5-4	TRBJ2-3	CASSLNWVGGPLDTQYF
TRBV6-6	TRBJ1-1	CASRRQGEAFF
TRBV28	TRBJ2-7	CASSWSQAYEQYF
TRBV6-6	TRBJ2-7	CASSMGLAGEQYF
TRBV9	TRBJ2-6	CASSVGSGANVLTF
TRBV7-2	TRBJ1-1	CASSPRGTVNTEAFF
TRBV10-3	TRBJ1-4	CAISVGGANEKLFF
TRBV11-3	TRBJ2-3	CASSPRQGLGTDTQYF
TRBV6-5	TRBJ2-2	CASSYRTGNTGELFF
TRBV7-8	TRBJ1-4	CASSEIGTGNEKLFF
TRBV2	TRBJ1-1	CAGTPGRGNTEAFF
TRBV5-4	TRBJ2-5	CASSLAVAGETQYF
TRBV20-1	TRBJ1-4	CSAALREKLFF
TRBV7-8	TRBJ1-4	CASSSRYSTNEKLFF
TRBV30	TRBJ2-6	CAWSYLAGGGSGANVLTF
TRBV10-3	TRBJ2-2	CAISVLGGSNTGELFF
TRBV5-6	TRBJ1-2	CASSFPVPTYGYTF
TRBV18	TRBJ2-2	CASSRQGSGELFF
TRBV7-9	TRBJ1-1	CASSSVRGTEAFF
TRBV11-1	TRBJ2-3	CASSLSPQGTDTQYF
TRBV10-3	TRBJ2-1	CAIRIGRLSYNEQFF
TRBV28	TRBJ2-1	CATADRGRGNEQFF
TRBV19	TRBJ1-1	CASSTIPGRNTEAFF
TRBV4-2	TRBJ2-3	CASSRPSTGGFDTQYF
TRBV6-5	TRBJ1-1	CASSRGRHTEAFF
TRBV4-1	TRBJ1-2	CASSQGGDIYYGYTF
TRBV28	TRBJ1-3	CAWARGNTIYF
TRBV27	TRBJ1-6	CASSYFRGNSPLHF
TRBV9	TRBJ2-1	CASSVASLAGGHFNEQFF
TRBV5-8	TRBJ1-5	CASSLWSGGGGNQPQHF